The T cell receptor beta chain under discussion was sequenced for a study of identical twins. V lost 1 base and J 4 bases, leaving 7 bases between the germline ends. The CDR3 spans 13 residues. In germline, CDR1 is KGHSH, CDR2 LQKENI. A single record per CDR3 protein comes from TCRdb applying MiXCR to the 5' RACE reads. The table includes roughly 250,000 distinct CDR3 sequences, roughly 13% detected once. This clonotype was seen a handful of times. The chain uses TRBV18 and TRBJ2-5; TRBD2 might be the D (5 bases). Specimen: memory (CD45RO+) T cells sorted from blood. The clonotype comes from a young woman in good health. In DNA form, the CDR3 reads TGTGCCAGCTCACCACTTAGCGCAGAGACCCAGTACTTC. Protein product: CASSPLSAETQYF.